These 14 T cell receptor beta chains share one sample of origin, sequenced in a study of response to subunit inactivated influenza vaccine. Each CDR3 protein is one row after TCRdb ran MiXCR on the RT-PCR reads. In the table there are about 480,000 distinct CDR3 sequences, approximately 24% of which are singletons. The material was CD4+ T cells sorted from PBMCs, obtained 4 to 6 days after vaccination. The receptors shown here come from a man aged 50 to 60 who received an inactivated influenza vaccine.

The rearrangement uses TRBV7-2 and TRBJ2-1, with TRBD1 identical over 8 bases. Trimming at V came to 3 bases and at J to 1 base, leaving 2 bases not matched to a gene. CDR1 and CDR2 (germline): SGHTA, FQGNSA. CDR3 length: 15 amino acids. CDR3 sequence reads: CASSFQGASYNEQFF. DNA for the CDR3: TGTGCCAGCAGCTTTCAGGGGGCTTCCTACAATGAGCAGTTCTTC.

The V call is TRBV4-2, the J call TRBJ2-1; 13 nucleotides match TRBD2. The CDR3 sequence is 15 residues long. From germline, CDR1 is LGHNA and CDR2 YNFKEQ. Trimming removed 0 bases from V and 10 bases from J; junction bases left unmatched: 3. The DNA of the CDR3 is TGTGCCAGCAGCCAAGAACTAGCGGGGGGGAGAGAGCAGTTCTTC. Encoded protein: CASSQELAGGREQFF.

This clonotype showed up just a few times. The chain combines TRBV15 with TRBJ2-1; the match to TRBD2 covers 7 bases. CDR1 is LNHNV, CDR2 YYDKDF, per germline (reference sequence). CDR3 length: 16 amino acids. Losses at the gene ends were 0 bases for V and 0 bases for J; bases not matched to a gene: 2. Here the CDR3 DNA reads TGTGCCACCAGCAGAGAAAGGACTAGCTCCTACAATGAGCAGTTCTTC. Its protein product is CATSRERTSSYNEQFF.

This clonotype has a handful of counts. This rearrangement joins TRBV5-1 to TRBJ2-3; D gene ambiguous. The CDR3 extends over 12 amino acids. Trimming removed 2 bases at V and 4 bases at J, with 5 bases between. In germline, CDR1 is SGHRS, CDR2 YFSETQ. The CDR3 DNA is TGCGCCAGCAGCTTCTCCTCAGATACGCAGTATTTT. Translating it yields CASSFSSDTQYF.

This chain connects TRBV4-3 to TRBJ2-1, with TRBD2 matching 11 bases. Germline CDR1 is LGHNA and CDR2 is YSLEER. V lost 5 bases to trimming and J lost 0 bases; unmatched junction nucleotides: 9. CDR3 size: 18 residues. The CDR3 nucleotides read TGCGCCAGCAGCGACCGACTAGCGGGACTCGCCTCCTACAATGAGCAGTTCTTC. This gives the protein CASSDRLAGLASYNEQFF.

In this sample, this clonotype turned up a few times. The V and J genes are TRBV4-3 and TRBJ2-2; D unclear. The germline CDR1 and CDR2 sequences are LGHNA and YSLEER. There are 15 residues in the CDR3. Trimming removed 2 bases at V and 6 bases at J, with 13 bases between. The CDR3 here is CASSQSPRKSGELFF. The CDR3 bases are TGCGCCAGCAGCCAAAGTCCGAGGAAGTCCGGGGAGCTGTTTTTT.

The chain has TRBV14 and TRBJ2-7; tentatively, D is TRBD2 (5 bases). Germline CDR1 and CDR2: SGHDN and FVKESK. Trimming left V 8 bases short and J 0 bases short, with 11 bases between. The CDR3 is made up of 13 amino acids. The CDR3 nucleotides read TGTGCCAGCGATCGAGGGAGCTCCTACGAGCAGTACTTC. This translates into CASDRGSSYEQYF.

The gene calls are TRBV5-5 and TRBJ2-1; 7 bases fit TRBD1. This CDR3 is 16 amino acids long. Trimming cost V 3 bases and J 0 bases; bases outside gene matches: 6. Germline V gene data show CDR1 as SGHKS and CDR2 as YYEKEE (reference sequence). CDR3 loop: CASSWGQPSSYNEQFF. In nucleotides, the CDR3 is TGTGCCAGCAGCTGGGGACAGCCGAGCTCCTACAATGAGCAGTTCTTC.

The gene calls are TRBV20-1 and TRBJ2-7; no clear D. The CDR3 is 15 residues long. The germline V gene encodes CDR1 DFQATT and CDR2 SNEGSKA (reference sequence). V lost 2 bases and J lost 4, with 18 bases in between. The CDR3 sequence: CSARPTTGSQYEQYF. The CDR3 coding sequence is TGCAGTGCTAGACCCACAACCGGGTCCCAGTACGAGCAGTACTTC.

In this sample, this clonotype turned up once. The CDR3 protein is CASSLTAHNEQFF. The CDR3 DNA reads TGTGCCAGCAGTTTAACCGCTCACAATGAGCAGTTCTTC. The rearrangement joins TRBV27 to TRBJ2-1, with D uncertain. This CDR3 is 13 amino acids long. Trimming shortened V by 2 bases and J by 5 bases, and 7 bases separated the two germline ends. Germline V gives CDR1 MNHEY, CDR2 SMNVEV (reference sequence).

In its sample, this clonotype was seen a few times. This CDR3 is CSANGASNTGELFF. DNA for the CDR3: TGCAGTGCTAACGGGGCTAGTAACACCGGGGAGCTGTTTTTT. The chain combines TRBV20-1 with TRBJ2-2; the D call may be TRBD1 or TRBD2 (5 bases each). The CDR3 extends over 14 amino acids. Looked up from germline, CDR1 is DFQATT and CDR2 is SNEGSKA (reference sequence). Trimming cost V 4 bases and J 2 bases, with 11 bases left between them.

The sample holds a few counts of this clonotype. The rearrangement joins TRBV12-3 or TRBV12-4 to TRBJ2-7, with 7 bases lining up with TRBD1. The CDR3 totals 15 residues. With 5 bases clipped from V and 6 bases from J, the junction kept 13 bases outside the gene matches. CDR3 loop: CASSPTGQRGGEQYF. In DNA form, the CDR3 reads TGTGCCAGCAGTCCCACGGGACAGAGGGGTGGCGAGCAGTACTTC.

This clonotype was seen at least ten times. The chain carries TRBV12-3 or TRBV12-4 and TRBJ2-5, with D uncertain. This CDR3 has 13 amino acids. V lost 3 bases to trimming and J lost 5 bases, with 10 bases between them. CDR3 DNA sequence: TGTGCCAGCAGTTTTGTCAGCTCGGAGACCCAGTACTTC. Translation gives CASSFVSSETQYF.

The V and J genes are TRBV5-1 and TRBJ1-2; D remains ambiguous. Trimming shortened V by 5 bases and J by 6 bases, and 17 bases separated the two germline ends. Germline lookup yields CDR1 SGHRS and CDR2 YFSETQ. The CDR3 totals 14 residues. This CDR3 reads CASSSLEIRDGYTF. CDR3 in DNA: TGCGCCAGCAGTTCGTTAGAGATTAGGGATGGCTACACCTTC. The variable domain in full, completed from reference TRBV5-1 and TRBJ1-2, reads KAGVTQTPRYLIKTRGQQVTLSCSPISGHRSVSWYQQTPGQGLQFLFEYFSETQRNKGNFPGRFSGRQFSNSRSEMNVSTLELGDSALYLCASSSLEIRDGYTFGSGTRLTVV.